One and the same sample provided the 8 T cell receptor beta chains below, sequenced in a study of regulatory T cells in long-lasting Graves disease. As to time point: persistent/refractory GD, antithyroid drugs over 5 years with positive TRAb. TCR sequences were obtained from RNA taken from PBMCs. Building of the TCR beta libraries involved iRepertoire HTBI primers and Arm-PCR of CDR3 regions. TCRdb re-derived calls from the multiplex PCR reads in MiXCR, one entry per CDR3 protein. The sample includes hundreds of thousands of distinct CDR3 sequences, roughly 20% of them seen just once. The sequences come from peripheral blood mononuclear cells (PBMCs), collected when the disease was refractory, from a patient treated with antithyroid drugs. The origin of the receptors is a female donor with Graves disease.

This clonotype came up a few times. The gene calls are TRBV18 and TRBJ2-7; D call uncertain. V was pared by 2 bases and J by 7 bases, with 12 bases between. Germline CDR1 reads KGHSH; CDR2 reads LQKENI. This CDR3 spans 13 amino acids. The DNA for the CDR3 is TGTGCCAGCTCACCATGGCAGCCCTCTGAGCAGTACTTC. This gives the protein CASSPWQPSEQYF.

As to this clonotype: With a much larger clone just one base away, this may be a read error. The CDR3 here is CAVGNSDRGGNEQYF. The CDR3 region has the DNA TGTGCCGTCGGGAATAGCGACAGGGGCGGCAACGAGCAGTACTTC. This chain links TRBV10-3 with TRBJ2-7; TRBD1 agrees at 8 bases. CDR1 is ENHRY, CDR2 SYGVKD, per germline. The CDR3 runs to 15 residues. V lost 11 bases, J lost 5 bases, and 17 bases stayed unmatched.

This clonotype came up many times. Just one base apart from a much larger clone, this may be a read error. The V gene is TRBV6-1, the J gene TRBJ2-7, with D maybe TRBD2 (5 bases). The CDR3 contains 12 residues. V was pared by 6 bases and J by 0 bases, with 6 bases between. Germline assignment: CDR1 MNHNS and CDR2 SASEGT. The CDR3 DNA reads as TGTGCCAGCAGAGGGAGCTCCTACGAGCAGTACTTC. Translation gives CASRGSSYEQYF.

The chain joins TRBV7-9 to TRBJ2-1, with D possibly called TRBD1 or TRBD2 (6 bases each). The CDR3 has 15 amino acids. Trimming left V 4 bases short and J 9 bases short, with 19 bases between. Germline assignment: CDR1 SEHNR and CDR2 FQNEAQ (reference sequence). The CDR3 DNA follows: TGTGCCAGCAGCTCCCTCGGGGGAGGAGGGGGTGAGCAGTTCTTC. This translates into CASSSLGGGGGEQFF.

This clonotype was picked up many times. The chain employs TRBV20-1 and TRBJ2-7, with 9 bases lining up with TRBD2. The CDR3 totals 13 residues. Germline loops: CDR1 DFQATT, CDR2 SNEGSKA (reference sequence). The V gene end was trimmed by 2 bases and the J gene end by 2 bases; junction bases not matched to a gene: 1. CDR3 in DNA: TGCAGTGCTAGACTAGCGGGAACCTACGAGCAGTACTTC. This encodes CSARLAGTYEQYF.

There are many counts of this clonotype. The V and J genes are TRBV20-1 and TRBJ2-7, with 7 bases that match TRBD2. Looked up from germline, CDR1 is DFQATT and CDR2 is SNEGSKA (reference sequence). V was clipped by 6 bases and J by 0 bases; unmatched bases: 8. The CDR3 consists of 14 residues. The CDR3 region is CSAEERELSYEQYF. The CDR3 DNA sequence: TGCAGTGCCGAGGAGCGGGAACTCTCCTACGAGCAGTACTTC.

This clonotype was detected ten times or more. The CDR3 nucleotides are TGTGCCAGCAGAGACACGTCTACGACACCCCTCCACTTT. Encoded protein: CASRDTSTTPLHF. The V and J genes are TRBV6-1 and TRBJ1-6; D is ambiguous. Germline-derived CDR1 and CDR2 are MNHNS and SASEGT. Trimming removed 6 bases from V and 11 bases from J, with 14 bases in between. CDR3 length: 13 residues.

J is TRBJ1-4 and V is TRBV4-3, with D unresolved. The germline gives CDR1 LGHNA, CDR2 YSLEER. The V and J ends lost 7 bases and 8 bases respectively, with 20 bases between them. The CDR3 extends over 15 amino acids. In DNA form, the CDR3 reads TGCGCCAGCACTGATTTTCTGGGCGTAGAGGAAAAACTGTTTTTT. It is translated as CASTDFLGVEEKLFF.